Listed below are T cell receptor beta chains from one sample, sequenced in a study of T cell responses to AZD1222 COVID-19 vaccine. Clones were read by immunoSEQ multiplex PCR, and TCRdb kept only the in-frame ones, dropping some. The top ten hold about 3% of the sample, which has approximately 130,000 clones, 90% to 95% seen once. The specimen was peripheral blood, collected on day 0 of AZD1222 vaccination. Receptors were obtained from an adult in good health. CDR3s include the opening cysteine and the closing phenylalanine or tryptophan. Each record gives: D gene, V gene, J gene, clone size, CDR3 protein, CDR3 DNA. The D gene is left open where the match is weak. Some rows have no size entry. The others give once, few or many, or a class for an expanded clone.

d_gene: TRBD1
v_gene: TRBV7-2
j_gene: TRBJ1-6
abundance: -
CDR3aa: CASSQGQLDSPLHF
CDR3nt: TGTGCCAGCAGCCAGGGACAGCTCGACTCACCCCTCCACTTT

d_gene: TRBD1
v_gene: TRBV29-1
j_gene: TRBJ2-1
abundance: -
CDR3aa: CSATTGTGTYNEQFF
CDR3nt: TGCAGCGCTACAACCGGGACAGGGACTTACAATGAGCAGTTCTTC

d_gene: -
v_gene: TRBV5-1
j_gene: TRBJ1-1
abundance: -
CDR3aa: CASSLEGTEAFF
CDR3nt: TGCGCCAGCAGCTTGGAGGGCACTGAAGCTTTCTTT

d_gene: -
v_gene: TRBV27
j_gene: TRBJ1-5
abundance: -
CDR3aa: CASSLSRQRGPGNQPQHF
CDR3nt: TGTGCCAGCAGTTTATCTCGCCAAAGAGGACCGGGCAATCAGCCCCAGCATTTT

d_gene: -
v_gene: TRBV28
j_gene: TRBJ2-2
abundance: few
CDR3aa: CASSPGDPNTGELFF
CDR3nt: TGTGCCAGCAGTCCAGGGGATCCGAACACCGGGGAGCTGTTTTTT

d_gene: -
v_gene: TRBV27
j_gene: TRBJ2-2
abundance: -
CDR3aa: CASQFQGRITGELFF
CDR3nt: TGTGCCAGCCAGTTTCAGGGAAGGATTACCGGGGAGCTGTTTTTT

d_gene: -
v_gene: TRBV28
j_gene: TRBJ1-5
abundance: -
CDR3aa: CASSLIISNQPQHF
CDR3nt: TGTGCCAGCAGTTTGATCATTAGCAATCAGCCCCAGCATTTT

d_gene: -
v_gene: TRBV4-2
j_gene: TRBJ2-2
abundance: -
CDR3aa: CASSQDTPTRGGELFF
CDR3nt: TGTGCCAGCAGCCAAGATACTCCCACGCGGGGCGGGGAGCTGTTTTTT

d_gene: -
v_gene: TRBV9
j_gene: TRBJ1-1
abundance: -
CDR3aa: CASSVGRTEAFF
CDR3nt: TGTGCCAGCAGCGTAGGGAGGACTGAAGCTTTCTTT

d_gene: TRBD1
v_gene: TRBV7-9
j_gene: TRBJ1-1
abundance: -
CDR3aa: CASSPLDRGTEAFF
CDR3nt: TGTGCCAGCAGCCCACTCGACAGGGGAACTGAAGCTTTCTTT

d_gene: -
v_gene: TRBV11-2
j_gene: TRBJ2-5
abundance: -
CDR3aa: CASSVYRVAETQYF
CDR3nt: TGTGCCAGCAGCGTCTACAGGGTAGCCGAGACCCAGTACTTC

d_gene: -
v_gene: TRBV5-6
j_gene: TRBJ2-1
abundance: once
CDR3aa: CASSYAGQAVYNEQFF
CDR3nt: TGTGCCAGCAGTTACGCTGGGCAGGCGGTCTACAATGAGCAGTTCTTC

d_gene: -
v_gene: TRBV19
j_gene: TRBJ1-1
abundance: -
CDR3aa: CASSKGTNTEAFF
CDR3nt: TGTGCCAGTAGTAAAGGGACGAACACTGAAGCTTTCTTT

d_gene: -
v_gene: TRBV7-9
j_gene: TRBJ2-5
abundance: -
CDR3aa: CASVVLPETQYF
CDR3nt: TGTGCCAGCGTCGTCCTGCCAGAGACCCAGTACTTC